Presented here are 26 T cell receptor beta chains from one specimen sequenced in a study of cytomegalovirus exposure and HLA in healthy donors. PCR primers comprised 60 Vbeta and 13 Jbeta primers. The repertoire was sequenced with immunoSEQ multiplex PCR; TCRdb's copy has only in-frame clones and lacks some. The sample totals 55,000 to 75,000 clones. Sequencing was done on a sample of PBMCs. Every receptor here comes from a male donor in good health and CMV-seronegative.

This chain joins TRBV4-2 and TRBJ2-3; D unclear. CDR1 is LGHNA and CDR2 is YNFKEQ in the germline V gene. This CDR3 contains 19 residues. V lost 0 bases and J lost 6, with 25 bases in between. The CDR3 region is CASSQDHRSYSRKADTQYF. The CDR3, as DNA: TGTGCCAGCAGCCAAGACCACCGGAGTTATTCAAGAAAAGCGGATACGCAGTATTTT.

The rearrangement links TRBV18 to TRBJ1-1; 9 nucleotides align to TRBD1. This CDR3 region has 13 residues. Germline-derived CDR1 and CDR2 are KGHSH and LQKENI. Trimming at V came to 6 bases and at J to 11 bases, leaving 10 bases not matched to a gene. As DNA, the CDR3 is TGTGCCAGCTCTAAAACAGGGGGCTTGGGTGCTTTCTTT. Amino acids: CASSKTGGLGAFF.

The V call is TRBV5-6, the J call TRBJ2-5; 14 nucleotides agree with TRBD2. The V and J ends lost 3 bases and 4 bases, in that order; junction bases with no gene match: 5. The germline CDR1 and CDR2 sequences are SGHDT and YYEEEE. CDR3 length: 16 amino acids. The CDR3 DNA is TGTGCCAGCAGCTGGCCGGGACTAGCGGGGGCAGAGACCCAGTACTTC. The encoded protein is CASSWPGLAGAETQYF. Variable domain in full (rest from reference TRBV5-6 and TRBJ2-5): DAGVTQSPTHLIKTRGQQVTLRCSPKSGHDTVSWYQQALGQGPQFIFQYYEEEERQRGNFPDRFSGHQFPNYSSELNVNALLLGDSALYLCASSWPGLAGAETQYFGPGTRLLVL.

The genes are TRBV27 and TRBJ1-2; TRBD1 matches at 10 bases. V lost 4 bases, J lost 8 bases, and 4 bases stayed unmatched. Germline V lookup: CDR1 MNHEY, CDR2 SMNVEV (reference sequence). CDR3 length equals 13 residues. The CDR3 nucleotides read TGTGCCAGCAGTTCAGGGACAGGGGAAGGCTACACCTTC. Its translation is CASSSGTGEGYTF.

The CDR3 loop reads CASSPSKEGPGQPQHF. The CDR3 coding sequence is TGTGCCAGCTCTCCCTCCAAGGAGGGGCCGGGTCAGCCCCAGCATTTT. The chain carries TRBV2 and TRBJ1-5; maybe TRBD1 (5 bases). V lost 8 bases to trimming and J lost 6 bases, with 23 bases between them. This CDR3 has 16 residues. Germline V gene lookup returns CDR1 SNHLY and CDR2 FYNNEI.

The V gene is TRBV28, the J gene TRBJ2-1; unclear D gene. Germline CDR1 and CDR2: MDHEN and SYDVKM. CDR3 size: 16 residues. Trimming removed 2 bases from V and 0 bases from J, with 11 bases in between. DNA for the CDR3: TGTGCCAGCAGTTTACTACACCCTAGCTCCTACAATGAGCAGTTCTTC. It specifies CASSLLHPSSYNEQFF.

The gene calls are TRBV7-3 and TRBJ2-1; D remains unclear. The V gene lost 2 bases and the J gene lost 5 bases, with 13 bases spanning the gap. Germline V CDR1 and CDR2: SGHTA, FQGTGA. The CDR3 covers 15 residues. CDR3 sequence: CASSLDTSPDNEQFF. CDR3 sequence (DNA): TGTGCCAGCAGCTTAGACACATCACCAGACAATGAGCAGTTCTTC. Full variable domain (outside the CDR3, taken from reference TRBV7-3 and TRBJ2-1): GAGVSQTPSNKVTEKGKYVELRCDPISGHTALYWYRQSLGQGPEFLIYFQGTGAADDSGLPNDRFFAVRPEGSVSTLKIQRTERGDSAVYLCASSLDTSPDNEQFFGPGTRLTVL.

The CDR3 region has the DNA TGTGCCATCAGTGAGTCGAAACTAGCGGGAGGAACAGATACGCAGTATTTT. Its protein is CAISESKLAGGTDTQYF. The chain uses TRBV10-3 and TRBJ2-3; 12 bases agree with TRBD2. This CDR3 contains 17 residues. V dropped 0 bases and J dropped 3; count of bases not matched to a gene: 4. CDR1 is ENHRY and CDR2 is SYGVKD in the germline V gene.

The genes are TRBV5-6 and TRBJ2-7, with D possibly matching TRBD1 (6 bases). CDR1 and CDR2 (germline): SGHDT, YYEEEE. The CDR3 is made up of 15 amino acids. Trimming left V 3 bases short and J 4 bases short, with 17 bases between. This chain's CDR3 is CASSWNRVLGYEQYF. The DNA of the CDR3 is TGTGCCAGCAGCTGGAACAGGGTTCTCGGGTACGAGCAGTACTTC.

V and J are TRBV5-1 and TRBJ2-1, with TRBD2 matching over 11 bases. The CDR3 spans 17 residues. V trimming: 4 bases; J trimming: 3 bases; junction bases outside the gene matches: 9. Germline V lookup: CDR1 SGHRS, CDR2 YFSETQ. The CDR3 here is CASSAWGLAENYNEQFF. In nucleotides, the CDR3 is TGCGCCAGCAGCGCTTGGGGACTAGCGGAAAACTACAATGAGCAGTTCTTC.

The chain couples TRBV28 to TRBJ2-1, with TRBD1 matching over 7 bases. Germline V gene sequence: CDR1 MDHEN, CDR2 SYDVKM. The CDR3 is 16 amino acids. With 2 bases clipped from V and 7 bases from J, the junction kept 11 bases outside the gene matches. For the CDR3, the DNA is TGTGCCAGCAGTTTAGGGCGGCGGATGACAGGGAATGAGCAGTTCTTC. This encodes CASSLGRRMTGNEQFF.

The chain is built from TRBV5-1 and TRBJ2-3; 14 positions agree with TRBD2. The V gene's germline CDR1 is SGHRS and CDR2 YFSETQ. This CDR3 is 17 amino acids long. The trim removed 4 bases at V and 5 bases at J, leaving 9 bases unmatched. In DNA form, the CDR3 reads TGCGCCAGCAGCCTCCACGGGACTAGCGGGGGTGGAGATACGCAGTATTTT. It encodes CASSLHGTSGGGDTQYF.

This chain uses TRBV2 with TRBJ1-1; D is undetermined. The ends were cut back, 7 bases at V and 4 bases at J, with 16 bases in the middle. The germline V gene has CDR1 SNHLY and CDR2 FYNNEI. The CDR3 consists of 14 residues. The CDR3 DNA sequence: TGTGCCAGCACCCCGCAGGATGTAAGCACTGAAGCTTTCTTT. The encoded protein is CASTPQDVSTEAFF.

The chain has TRBV6-1 and TRBJ2-2, with 8 bases lining up with TRBD2. The CDR3 contains 15 residues. V shed 0 bases, J shed 6 bases, and the junction held 3 bases outside the gene matches. Germline-derived CDR1 and CDR2 are MNHNS and SASEGT. For the CDR3, the DNA is TGTGCCAGCAGTGAAGCAGGACTAGCCGCCGGGGAGCTGTTTTTT. Translating gives CASSEAGLAAGELFF.

The V call is TRBV18, the J call TRBJ2-1, with 9 bases lining up with TRBD2. Losses at the gene ends were 6 bases for V and 6 bases for J; bases not matched to a gene: 12. There are 16 residues in the CDR3. Germline V gives CDR1 KGHSH, CDR2 LQKENI. The CDR3 DNA reads TGTGCCAGCTCGGAACTTAGCGGGAGTCAGGGCAATGAGCAGTTCTTC. Translated: CASSELSGSQGNEQFF.

The chain is built from TRBV5-4 and TRBJ2-7; 11 positions match TRBD1. In germline, CDR1 is SGHNT, CDR2 YYREEE (reference sequence). V lost 2 bases, J lost 4 bases, and 5 bases stayed unmatched. The CDR3 spans 15 residues. DNA of the CDR3: TGTGCCAGCAGCTTTAGGACAGGGGGCTCTTACGAGCAGTACTTC. Its translation is CASSFRTGGSYEQYF.

This chain joins TRBV7-8 and TRBJ1-6; 8 bases line up with TRBD1. CDR3 length: 15 residues. Germline assignment: CDR1 SGHVS and CDR2 FQNEAQ. Unmatched junction bases numbered 7, after V lost 5 bases and J lost 7 bases. The CDR3 DNA is TGTGCCAGCAGCCCAGGGACAGGCCTGAATTCACCCCTCCACTTT. The encoded protein is CASSPGTGLNSPLHF.

The chain recombines TRBV5-6 with TRBJ1-1; D unclear. CDR3 length: 14 amino acids. The V end was cut by 4 bases, the J end by 7 bases, with 17 bases between. Germline V gives CDR1 SGHDT, CDR2 YYEEEE. CDR3 in amino acids: CASSPPDGGFEAFF. CDR3 nucleotides: TGTGCCAGCAGCCCCCCCGACGGAGGGTTTGAAGCTTTCTTT.

The rearrangement links TRBV29-1 to TRBJ1-2; D gene ambiguous. Looked up from germline, CDR1 is SQVTM and CDR2 is ANQGSEA. This CDR3 comprises 14 residues. Trimming pared 3 bases from V and 1 base from J, leaving 12 bases between. The CDR3 loop is CSVDHLGRNYGYTF. The CDR3 DNA reads TGCAGCGTTGATCACCTCGGTCGTAACTATGGCTACACCTTC. Supplemented by reference TRBV29-1 and TRBJ1-2, the full variable domain reads SAVISQKPSRDICQRGTSLTIQCQVDSQVTMMFWYRQQPGQSLTLIATANQGSEATYESGFVIDKFPISRPNLTFSTLTVSNMSPEDSSIYLCSVDHLGRNYGYTFGSGTRLTVV.

This chain joins TRBV11-3 and TRBJ1-1; D possibly corresponds to TRBD1 (5 bases). V was trimmed by 3 bases and J by 3 bases, leaving 8 bases between them. This CDR3 comprises 13 residues. From germline, CDR1 is SGHNT and CDR2 YENEEA. The CDR3 loop reads CASSFEGDTEAFF. The CDR3 coding sequence is TGTGCCAGCAGCTTCGAAGGGGACACTGAAGCTTTCTTT.

This rearrangement joins TRBV7-2 to TRBJ1-2; maybe TRBD1 (5 bases). This CDR3 has 14 residues. Trimming cost V 8 bases and J 2 bases, with 15 bases left between them. Per germline, CDR1 SGHTA and CDR2 FQGNSA. CDR3 bases: TGTGCCAGCCGCGGGACTCTTCTGAACTATGGCTACACCTTC. Translation: CASRGTLLNYGYTF.

Regarding this clone: Germline is not matched at one junction end, which may reflect a read error. This chain uses TRBV28 with TRBJ2-3, with TRBD2 matching over 8 bases. Germline V gives CDR1 MDHEN, CDR2 SYDVKM. CDR3 length: 15 residues. The CDR3, as DNA: TGTGCCAGCAGTTTAAAGGGACTAGGGGTAGATAAGCAGTATTTT. This encodes CASSLKGLGVDKQYF.

The chain recombines TRBV11-2 with TRBJ2-7; a possible D gene is TRBD2 (6 bases). The germline gives CDR1 SGHAT, CDR2 FQNNGV. This CDR3 region has 13 residues. Deletions cut 5 bases from V and 2 bases from J, with 10 bases between. Written as DNA, the CDR3 is TGTGCCAGCAGCCCGTGGGGGGCCTACGAGCAGTACTTC. Amino acid sequence: CASSPWGAYEQYF.

The chain uses TRBV6-5 and TRBJ2-7; TRBD1 aligns across 10 bases. Germline V gene lookup returns CDR1 MNHEY and CDR2 SVGAGI. V lost 5 bases to trimming and J lost 3 bases; unmatched junction nucleotides: 7. This CDR3 spans 15 amino acids. The CDR3 coding sequence is TGTGCCAGCAGTAGATCCAGGACAGGGGGCTACGAGCAGTACTTC. This translates into CASSRSRTGGYEQYF.

V is TRBV4-3 and J is TRBJ1-4; D not resolved. The ends were cut back, 5 bases at V and 2 bases at J, with 15 bases in the middle. Per germline, CDR1 LGHNA and CDR2 YSLEER. The CDR3 is 16 residues long. DNA of the CDR3: TGCGCCAGCAGCGCTGGCAGGAGGCCGACTAATGAAAAACTGTTTTTT. Translated: CASSAGRRPTNEKLFF.

The chain combines TRBV30 with TRBJ2-7; D perhaps matches TRBD1 (6 bases). Trimming left V 0 bases short and J 6 bases short, with 9 bases between. The CDR3 runs to 12 residues. Germline CDR1 and CDR2: GTSNPN and SVGIG (reference sequence). CDR3 coding DNA: TGTGCCTGGAGTGTGCAGGGGACCGAGCAGTACTTC. It is translated as CAWSVQGTEQYF.